These 5 T cell receptor beta chains were sequenced from one sample in a study of Graves' ophthalmopathy and Graves' hyperthyroidism. The authors amplified TCR beta CDR3 regions, and they did so from RNA transcripts for repertoire sequencing. Investigators did first-round RT-PCR with HTBI primers, then second-round multiplex PCR. TCRdb re-analysed the multiplex PCR reads in MiXCR, keeping a single row per CDR3 protein. The sample has fewer than 600,000 distinct CDR3 sequences, approximately 15% seen once; the top ten hold approximately 9.8%. The sequencing sample was made of blood. These receptors were collected from a woman aged 30 to 39 with Graves' ophthalmopathy.

This clonotype was seen repeatedly, ten times or more. The chain combines TRBV12-3 or TRBV12-4 with TRBJ1-5; TRBD1 is a possible D gene (5 bases). The ends were cut back, 6 bases at V and 11 bases at J, with 14 bases in the middle. The CDR3 extends over 12 amino acids. CDR3 in DNA: TGTGCCAGCAGCCCCACAGGAACAACCCAGCATTTT. Amino acids: CASSPTGTTQHF.

This clonotype was recorded at least ten times. This chain joins TRBV7-3 and TRBJ1-5; TRBD1 might be the D (6 bases). The CDR3 covers 16 residues. Deletions cut 4 bases from V and 5 bases from J, with 18 bases between. In germline, CDR1 is SGHTA, CDR2 FQGTGA. Here the CDR3 DNA reads TGTGCCAGCAGCTCAAGACAGGCCGACTCCGATCAGCCCCAGCATTTT. Its protein is CASSSRQADSDQPQHF.

This clonotype was seen repeatedly, ten times or more. DNA of the CDR3: TGTGCCAGCAGTCCCGGGACCTACAATCAGCCCCAGCATTTT. It translates to CASSPGTYNQPQHF. The chain has TRBV6-2 or TRBV6-3 and TRBJ1-5, with D tentatively TRBD1 (5 bases). The CDR3 is made up of 14 amino acids. Germline V gene data show CDR1 as MNHEY and CDR2 as SVGEGT. Trimming removed 5 bases from V and 3 bases from J, with 11 bases in between.

This clonotype was seen repeatedly, ten times or more. V and J are TRBV15 and TRBJ1-5; 7 bases match TRBD1. This CDR3 spans 13 amino acids. Trimming removed 1 base from V and 6 bases from J; junction bases left unmatched: 0. The V gene's germline CDR1 is LNHNV and CDR2 YYDKDF (reference sequence). CDR3 region: CATSRGDSQPQHF. Here the CDR3 DNA reads TGTGCCACCAGCAGAGGGGACAGTCAGCCCCAGCATTTT.

Comments on this clonotype: This may come from a read error, since a much larger clone is one base off. V gene TRBV28 combines with J gene TRBJ2-7, with D unresolved. Trimming removed 8 bases from V and 1 base from J, with 9 bases in between. The CDR3 is 12 residues long. Germline V lookup: CDR1 MDHEN, CDR2 SYDVKM. The chain's CDR3 is CASESASYEQYV. As DNA, the CDR3 is TGTGCCAGCGAGTCCGCATCCTACGAGCAGTACGTC.